This TCR beta chain was retrieved from a study of blood T cell repertoires in COVID-19. Looked up from germline, CDR1 is LNHDA and CDR2 is SQIVND (reference sequence). The CDR3 sequence is 15 residues long. With 5 bases clipped from V and 6 bases from J, the junction kept 8 bases outside the gene matches. In the authors' workflow: Estimation of nucleated cell counts relied on the amplification of reference gene primers. Libraries were prepared by immunoSEQ multiplex PCR; TCRdb keeps only in-frame clonotypes and omits some of them. From that table come the V and J calls and clone size; the DNA was used to work out D and trimming. The repertoire includes some 250,000 clones, around 86% of them detected once, and around 5% sits in the top ten.

The TCR comes from a woman aged 60-70 years with COVID-19, enrolled during active disease. Material for sequencing was peripheral blood. The chain combines TRBV19 with TRBJ1-5; TRBD1 aligns across 9 bases. Here the CDR3 reads CASSPSDRGSQPQHF. For the CDR3, the DNA is TGTGCCAGTAGTCCTTCGGACAGGGGAAGTCAGCCCCAGCATTTT.